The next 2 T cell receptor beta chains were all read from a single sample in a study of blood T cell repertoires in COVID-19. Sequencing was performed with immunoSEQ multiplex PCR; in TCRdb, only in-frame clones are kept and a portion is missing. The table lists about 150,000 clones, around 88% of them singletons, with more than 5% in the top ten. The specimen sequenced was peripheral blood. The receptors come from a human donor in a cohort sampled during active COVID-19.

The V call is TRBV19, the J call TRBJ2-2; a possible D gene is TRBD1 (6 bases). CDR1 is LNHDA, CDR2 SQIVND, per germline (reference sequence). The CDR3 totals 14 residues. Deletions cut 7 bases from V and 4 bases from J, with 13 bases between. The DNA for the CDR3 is TGTGCCAGTATGAAGGGGGAGCTCACCGGGGAGCTGTTTTTT. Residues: CASMKGELTGELFF.

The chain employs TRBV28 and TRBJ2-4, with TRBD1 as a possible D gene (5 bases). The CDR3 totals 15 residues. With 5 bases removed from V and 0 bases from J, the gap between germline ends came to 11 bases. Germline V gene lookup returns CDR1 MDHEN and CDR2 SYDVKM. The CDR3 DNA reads TGTGCCAGCAGTCCAGCAGGGATAGCCAAAAACATTCAGTACTTC. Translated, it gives CASSPAGIAKNIQYF.